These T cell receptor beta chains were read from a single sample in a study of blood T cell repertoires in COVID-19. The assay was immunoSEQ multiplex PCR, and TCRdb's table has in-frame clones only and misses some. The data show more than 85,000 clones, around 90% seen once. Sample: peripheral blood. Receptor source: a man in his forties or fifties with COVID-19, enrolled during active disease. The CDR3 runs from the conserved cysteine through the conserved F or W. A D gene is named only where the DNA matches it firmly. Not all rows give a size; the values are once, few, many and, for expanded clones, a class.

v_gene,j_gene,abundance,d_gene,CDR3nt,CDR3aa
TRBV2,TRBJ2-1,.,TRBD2,TGTGCCAGCAAGAGCGGGGGGTTACCCTACAATGAGCAGTTCTTC,CASKSGGLPYNEQFF
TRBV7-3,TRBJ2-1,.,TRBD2,TGTGCCAGCAGCGATACTAGCGGGGCTTACAATGAGCAGTTCTTC,CASSDTSGAYNEQFF
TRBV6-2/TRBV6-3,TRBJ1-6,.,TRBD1,TGTGCCAGCAGTTCCGGGACAGGCAATTCACCCCTCCACTTT,CASSSGTGNSPLHF
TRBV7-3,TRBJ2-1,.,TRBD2,TGTGCCAGCAGCCCAACGCGGACTAGCGGGGCCGACAATGAGCAGTTCTTC,CASSPTRTSGADNEQFF
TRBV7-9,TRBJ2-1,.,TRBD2,TGTGCCAGCAGCTTAGTTTGGACTAGCGGGGGGCAGTACAATGAGCAGTTCTTC,CASSLVWTSGGQYNEQFF
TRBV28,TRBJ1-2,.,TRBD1,TGTGCCAGCAGTCGGACAGGGGGAGGAATATATGGCTACACCTTC,CASSRTGGGIYGYTF
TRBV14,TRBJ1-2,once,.,TGTGCCAGCAGCCCTAATCAAGCGACAGCACATGGCTACACCTTC,CASSPNQATAHGYTF
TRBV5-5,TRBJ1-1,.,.,TGTGCCAGCAGCTTGGGGTCGGCAGGGTATGGTGAAGCTTTCTTT,CASSLGSAGYGEAFF
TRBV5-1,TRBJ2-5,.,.,TGCGCCAGCAGCTTGCAAAGGGGCGAAGAGACCCAGTACTTC,CASSLQRGEETQYF
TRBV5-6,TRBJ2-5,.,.,TGTGCCAGCAGCTTTGACAGACAAGAGACCCAGTACTTC,CASSFDRQETQYF
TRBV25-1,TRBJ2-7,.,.,TGTGCCAGCAGTGAAAGCTCCGGAGTACGGCAGTACTTC,CASSESSGVRQYF
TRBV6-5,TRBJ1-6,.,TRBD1,TGTGCCAGCAGTTACTCGAGAGGGACAGGGGATTCACCCCTCCACTTT,CASSYSRGTGDSPLHF
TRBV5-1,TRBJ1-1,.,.,TGCGCCAGCAGCTTCCTCGACAGGAACACTGAAGCTTTCTTT,CASSFLDRNTEAFF
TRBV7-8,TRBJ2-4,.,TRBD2,TGTGCCAGCAGCTTCCCGACTAGCGGGGGCCTCACCAAAAACATTCAGTACTTC,CASSFPTSGGLTKNIQYF
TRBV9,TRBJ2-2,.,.,TGTGCCAGCAGCGTTGACCCTCAGGCCGGGGAGCTGTTTTTT,CASSVDPQAGELFF
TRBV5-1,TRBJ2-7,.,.,TGCGCCAGCAGCTTGGAGCAGGGGTCAGGTGAGCAGTACTTC,CASSLEQGSGEQYF
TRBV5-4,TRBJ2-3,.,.,TGTGCCAGCAGCTGGACCGGGGGACTCACAGATACGCAGTATTTT,CASSWTGGLTDTQYF
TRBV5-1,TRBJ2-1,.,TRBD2,TGCGCCAGCAGCTTACTAGCGGGGGGTCGCAATGAGCAGTTCTTC,CASSLLAGGRNEQFF
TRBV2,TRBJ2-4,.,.,TGTGCCAGCAGATCGGGGTACAAAAACATTCAGTACTTC,CASRSGYKNIQYF
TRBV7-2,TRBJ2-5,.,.,TGTGCCAGCAGCCAAAACCAGGGGCGGGAGACCCAGTACTTC,CASSQNQGRETQYF
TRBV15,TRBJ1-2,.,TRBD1,TGTGCCACCAGCAGAGGGGCCGGGACAGGGCAGGGTGGCTACACCTTC,CATSRGAGTGQGGYTF
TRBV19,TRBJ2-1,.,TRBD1,TGTGCCAGTAGTCCCCGGGACAGGTTTGGCGAGCAGTTCTTC,CASSPRDRFGEQFF
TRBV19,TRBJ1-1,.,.,TGTGCCAGTAGTAGCGAGGGTATGAACACTGAAGCTTTCTTT,CASSSEGMNTEAFF
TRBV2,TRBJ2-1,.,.,TGTGCCAGCAGTGAAATTTACTCCTACAATGAGCAGTTCTTC,CASSEIYSYNEQFF
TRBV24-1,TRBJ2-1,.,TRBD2,TGTGCCACCAGTGATGATAGCGGGGGGCCCGTTCGCGATGAGCAGTTCTTC,CATSDDSGGPVRDEQFF
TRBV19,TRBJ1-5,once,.,TGTGCCAGTAGCCCCGACAGGTTCAATCAGCCCCAGCATTTT,CASSPDRFNQPQHF
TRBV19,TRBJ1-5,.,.,TGTGCCAGTAACGGCGGACTATATAGCAATCAGCCCCAGCATTTT,CASNGGLYSNQPQHF
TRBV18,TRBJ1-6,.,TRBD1,TGTGCCAGCTCCTCCGTATCCGAGGACAGGGGGAGTCTACCCCTCCACTTT,CASSSVSEDRGSLPLHF
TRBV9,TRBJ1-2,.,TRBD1,TGTGCCAGCAGCCCAGGGACAGGGGGAGGCTACACCTTC,CASSPGTGGGYTF
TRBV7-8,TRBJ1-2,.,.,TGTGCCAGCAGCTTAGGTACCGGGGTCTTCTATGGCTACACCTTC,CASSLGTGVFYGYTF
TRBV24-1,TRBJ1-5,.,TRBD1,TGTGCCACCCATCCGGGACAGGGGATCAATCAGCCCCAGCATTTT,CATHPGQGINQPQHF
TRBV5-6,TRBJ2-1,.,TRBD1,TGTGCCAGCACCCTGCCGGGACAGAAAAACAATGAGCAGTTCTTC,CASTLPGQKNNEQFF
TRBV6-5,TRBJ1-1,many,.,TGTGCCAGCAGGGAGAGCGGGAACACTGAAGCTTTCTTT,CASRESGNTEAFF
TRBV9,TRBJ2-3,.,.,TGTGCCAGCAGCAGAGGACAGACTGCAGATACGCAGTATTTT,CASSRGQTADTQYF
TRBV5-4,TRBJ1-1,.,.,TGTGCCAGCAGCCCGAGGACGGGATGGGAAACTGAAGCTTTCTTT,CASSPRTGWETEAFF
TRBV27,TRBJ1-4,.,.,TGTGCCAGCAGTTCTACTGACAGGAAACTGTTTTTT,CASSSTDRKLFF
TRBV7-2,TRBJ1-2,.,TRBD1,TGTGCCAGCAGCTTAGGGGGGGGAACCGGGACAGGGACCAACTATGGCTACACCTTC,CASSLGGGTGTGTNYGYTF
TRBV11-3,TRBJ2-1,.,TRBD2,TGTGCCAGCAGCGCCGAGCGGGGGTATGAGCAGTTCTTC,CASSAERGYEQFF
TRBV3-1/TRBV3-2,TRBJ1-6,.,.,TGTGCCAGCAGCCAAGACTCCGGACAGTATTCACCCCTCCACTTT,CASSQDSGQYSPLHF
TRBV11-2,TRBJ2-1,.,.,TGTGCCAGCAGCCCCCAGGGTAGCTCCTACAATGAGCAGTTCTTC,CASSPQGSSYNEQFF
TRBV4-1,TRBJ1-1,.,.,TGCGCCAGCAGCCAAGATCTAGTGAACACTGAAGCTTTCTTT,CASSQDLVNTEAFF
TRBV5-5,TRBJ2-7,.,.,TGTGCCAGCAGCCCCCTCCCGGATAGCTCCTACGAGCAGTACTTC,CASSPLPDSSYEQYF
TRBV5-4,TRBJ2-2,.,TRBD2,TGTGCCAGCAGCCCTAGCGGGGGGGCCGGTACCGGGGAGCTGTTTTTT,CASSPSGGAGTGELFF
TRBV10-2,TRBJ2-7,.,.,TGCGCCAGCAGTGAAAATAAGCCCTACGAGCAGTACTTC,CASSENKPYEQYF
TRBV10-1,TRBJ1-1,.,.,TGCGCCAGGGGAAGGCAGGGGAACACTGAAGCTTTCTTT,CARGRQGNTEAFF
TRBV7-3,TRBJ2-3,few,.,TGTGCCAGCAGCTTGAGTTCTATCGGAGATACGCAGTATTTT,CASSLSSIGDTQYF
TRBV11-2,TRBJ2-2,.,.,TGTGCCAGCAGCGGGTGGGTAACAGGCACCGGGGAGCTGTTTTTT,CASSGWVTGTGELFF
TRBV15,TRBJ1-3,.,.,TGTGCCACCAGCATACCAGGGGCGAATACCATATATTTT,CATSIPGANTIYF
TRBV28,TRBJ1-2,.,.,TGTGCCAGCAGTTTGGGCCAGGGTTTTGGCTACACCTTC,CASSLGQGFGYTF
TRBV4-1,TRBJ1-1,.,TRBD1,TGCGCCAGCAGCCAGGGACAGATAGGCGACACTGAAGCTTTCTTT,CASSQGQIGDTEAFF
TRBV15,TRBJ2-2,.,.,TGTGCCACCAGCACAGAGATCACAGGGGGGGGCACCGGGGAGCTGTTTTTT,CATSTEITGGGTGELFF
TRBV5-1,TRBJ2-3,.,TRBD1,TGCGCCAGCAGCGGACCGACAGGGGTCACAGATACGCAGTATTTT,CASSGPTGVTDTQYF
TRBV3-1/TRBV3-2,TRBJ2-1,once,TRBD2,TGTGCCAGCAGCCAGGCTAGCGGGAACTACAATGAGCAGTTCTTC,CASSQASGNYNEQFF
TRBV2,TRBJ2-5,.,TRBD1,TGTGCCAGCAGTCTCCCGGGACAGGGTCGTGAGACCCAGTACTTC,CASSLPGQGRETQYF
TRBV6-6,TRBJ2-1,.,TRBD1,TGTGCCATCTTACCGGGACAGGGGTGGCATGAGCAGTTCTTC,CAILPGQGWHEQFF
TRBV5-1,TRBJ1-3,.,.,TGCGCCAGCAGCTTGGACAGCTACTCTGGAAACACCATATATTTT,CASSLDSYSGNTIYF
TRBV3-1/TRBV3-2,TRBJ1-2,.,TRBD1,TGTGCCAGCAGCGCCAGAAACACCGGGACAGAAGTAACCACGCTATCTAACTATGGCTACACCTTC,CASSARNTGTEVTTLSNYGYTF
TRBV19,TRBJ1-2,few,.,TGTGCCAGTAGTAGCAGGGGTAACTATGGCTACACCTTC,CASSSRGNYGYTF
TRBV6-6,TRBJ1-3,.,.,TGTGCCAGCAGTTCAGTCACTGGAAACACCATATATTTT,CASSSVTGNTIYF
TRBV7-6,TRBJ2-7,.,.,TGTGCCAGCAGCTTAGGGTCCCTCAGGGCCCAGGGCTCCTACGAGCAGTACTTC,CASSLGSLRAQGSYEQYF